This T cell receptor beta chain derives from a study of control samples from healthy donors and cancer patients. Measured with immunoSEQ multiplex PCR; TCRdb has only the in-frame clones, and not every one. The profile shows over 150,000 clones, roughly 94% of them singletons. With 3 bases removed from V and 2 bases from J, the gap between germline ends came to 12 bases. The CDR3 loop spans 16 amino acids. The germline V gene encodes CDR1 SGDLS and CDR2 YYNGEE. The rearrangement uses TRBV9 and TRBJ2-6; D is tentatively TRBD1 or TRBD2 (5 bases each). Sequenced input: PBMCs. The sequence was collected from a man between 60 and 75 years old with colorectal cancer. CDR3 protein: CASSEGRITGANVLTF. CDR3 nucleotides: TGTGCCAGCAGCGAGGGACGGATAACTGGGGCCAACGTCCTGACTTTC.